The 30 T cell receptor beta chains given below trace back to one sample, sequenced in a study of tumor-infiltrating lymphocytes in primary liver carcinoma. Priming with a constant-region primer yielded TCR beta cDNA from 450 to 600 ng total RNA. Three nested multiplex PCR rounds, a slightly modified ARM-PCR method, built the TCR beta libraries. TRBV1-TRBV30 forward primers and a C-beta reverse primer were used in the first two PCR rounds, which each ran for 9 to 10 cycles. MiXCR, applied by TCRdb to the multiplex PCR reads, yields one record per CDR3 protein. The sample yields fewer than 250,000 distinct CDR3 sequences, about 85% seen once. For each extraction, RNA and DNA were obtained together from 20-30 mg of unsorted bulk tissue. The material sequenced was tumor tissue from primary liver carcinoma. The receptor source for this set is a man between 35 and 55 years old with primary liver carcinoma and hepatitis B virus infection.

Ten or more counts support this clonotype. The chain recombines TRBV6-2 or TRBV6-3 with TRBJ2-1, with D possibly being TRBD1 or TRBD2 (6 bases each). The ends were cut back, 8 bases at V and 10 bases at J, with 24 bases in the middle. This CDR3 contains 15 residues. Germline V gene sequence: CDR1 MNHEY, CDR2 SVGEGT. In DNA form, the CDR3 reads TGTGCCAGCCGAATATTCCTAGGGGGAGGACGAGAGCAGTTCTTC. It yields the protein CASRIFLGGGREQFF.

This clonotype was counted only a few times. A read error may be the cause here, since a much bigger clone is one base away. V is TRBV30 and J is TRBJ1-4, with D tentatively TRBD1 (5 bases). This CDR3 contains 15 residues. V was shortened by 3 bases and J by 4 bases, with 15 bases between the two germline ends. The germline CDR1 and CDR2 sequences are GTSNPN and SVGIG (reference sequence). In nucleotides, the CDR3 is TGTGCCTGGAGGGCCGCGGGGCGGCATAATGAAAAACTGTTTTTT. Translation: CAWRAAGRHNEKLFF.

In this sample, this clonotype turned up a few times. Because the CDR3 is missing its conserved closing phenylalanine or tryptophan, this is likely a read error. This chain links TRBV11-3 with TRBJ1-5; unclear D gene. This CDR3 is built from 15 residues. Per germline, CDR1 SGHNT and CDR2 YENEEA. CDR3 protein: CASSLDLRVAQPQHS. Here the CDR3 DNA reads TGTGCTAGCAGCTTAGATCTGAGGGTGGCTCAGCCCCAGCATTCT.

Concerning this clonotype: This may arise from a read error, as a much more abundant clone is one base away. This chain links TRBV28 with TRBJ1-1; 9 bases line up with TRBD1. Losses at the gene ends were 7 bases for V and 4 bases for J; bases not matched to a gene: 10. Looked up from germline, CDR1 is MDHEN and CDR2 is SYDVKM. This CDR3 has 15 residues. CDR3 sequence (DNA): TGTGCCAGCAACCAACAGGGGGCGGGGTCCACTGAAGCTTTCTTT. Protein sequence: CASNQQGAGSTEAFF.

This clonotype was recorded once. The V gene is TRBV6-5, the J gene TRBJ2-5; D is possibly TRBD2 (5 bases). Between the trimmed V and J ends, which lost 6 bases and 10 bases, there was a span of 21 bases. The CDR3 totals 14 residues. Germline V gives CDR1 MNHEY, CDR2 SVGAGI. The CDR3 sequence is CASSSLGGSGIQYF. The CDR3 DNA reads TGTGCCAGCAGCTCCCTAGGTGGCTCGGGGATCCAGTACTTC.

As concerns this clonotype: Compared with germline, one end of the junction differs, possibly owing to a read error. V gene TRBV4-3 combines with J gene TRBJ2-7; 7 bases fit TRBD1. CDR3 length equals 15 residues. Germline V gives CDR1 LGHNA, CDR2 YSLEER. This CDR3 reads CASSFLRDSTYEQYF. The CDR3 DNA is TGTGCCAGCAGCTTTCTCCGGGACAGCACCTACGAGCAGTACTTC.

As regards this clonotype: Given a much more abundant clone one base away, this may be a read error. For the CDR3, the DNA is TGTGCCAGCAATGAGACTAGCGCTTACAATGAGCAGTTCTTC. Translating it yields CASNETSAYNEQFF. The V gene is TRBV25-1, the J gene TRBJ2-1, with 8 bases identical to TRBD2. The germline CDR1 and CDR2 sequences are MGHDK and SYGVNS. CDR3 length equals 14 residues. With 7 bases clipped from V and 4 bases from J, the junction kept 6 bases outside the gene matches.

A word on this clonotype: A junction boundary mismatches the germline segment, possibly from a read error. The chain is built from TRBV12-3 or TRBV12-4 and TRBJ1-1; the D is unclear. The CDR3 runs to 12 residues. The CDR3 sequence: CASSPRGTETFF. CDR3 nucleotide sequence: TGTGCCAGCAGTCCCCGTGGTACTGAAACTTTCTTT.

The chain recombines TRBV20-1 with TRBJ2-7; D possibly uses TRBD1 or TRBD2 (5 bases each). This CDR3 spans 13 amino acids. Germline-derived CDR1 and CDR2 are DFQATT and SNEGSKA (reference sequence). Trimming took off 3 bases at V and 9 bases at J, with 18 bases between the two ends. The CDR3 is CSARGRTDLLQYF. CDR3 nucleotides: TGCAGTGCTAGGGGGCGGACTGACTTGTTGCAGTACTTC.

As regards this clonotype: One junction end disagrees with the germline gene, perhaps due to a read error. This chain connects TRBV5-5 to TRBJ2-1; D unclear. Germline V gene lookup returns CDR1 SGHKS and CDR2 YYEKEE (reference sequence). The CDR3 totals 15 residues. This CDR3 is CASCLGVGTVNEQFF. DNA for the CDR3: TGTGCCAGCTGCTTGGGTGTAGGTACGGTCAATGAGCAGTTCTTC.

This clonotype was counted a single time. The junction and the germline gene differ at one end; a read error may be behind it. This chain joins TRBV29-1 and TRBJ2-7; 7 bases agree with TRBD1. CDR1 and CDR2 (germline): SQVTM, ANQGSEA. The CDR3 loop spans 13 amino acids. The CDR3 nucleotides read TGCAACGTTGCCCCGACAGGGCTACAGGACCAGTACTTC. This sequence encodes CNVAPTGLQDQYF.

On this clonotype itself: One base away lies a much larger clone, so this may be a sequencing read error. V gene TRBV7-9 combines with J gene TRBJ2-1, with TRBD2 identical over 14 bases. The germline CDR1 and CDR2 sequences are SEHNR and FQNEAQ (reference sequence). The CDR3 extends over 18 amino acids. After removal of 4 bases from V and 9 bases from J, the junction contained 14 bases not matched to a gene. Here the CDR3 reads CASSSSSGLAGVHSEQFF. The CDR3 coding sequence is TGTGCCAGCAGCTCAAGCTCGGGACTAGCGGGAGTACACAGTGAGCAGTTCTTC.

Written as DNA, the CDR3 is TGTGCCAGCAGCTTAGGGCCAACGGGTGAAAGCCCCTACGAGCAGTACTTC. The encoded protein is CASSLGPTGESPYEQYF. The V gene is TRBV11-1, the J gene TRBJ2-7; the D is unclear. Trimming pared 1 base from V and 2 bases from J, leaving 18 bases between. CDR3 length equals 17 residues. Germline CDR1 SGHAT, CDR2 FQDESV (reference sequence).

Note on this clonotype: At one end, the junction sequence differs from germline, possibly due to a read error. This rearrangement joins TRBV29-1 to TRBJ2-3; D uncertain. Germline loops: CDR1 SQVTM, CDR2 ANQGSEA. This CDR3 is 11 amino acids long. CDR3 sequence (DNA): TGCAGCGTTGGGTTTTCAGATACGCTGTACTTT. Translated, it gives CSVGFSDTLYF.

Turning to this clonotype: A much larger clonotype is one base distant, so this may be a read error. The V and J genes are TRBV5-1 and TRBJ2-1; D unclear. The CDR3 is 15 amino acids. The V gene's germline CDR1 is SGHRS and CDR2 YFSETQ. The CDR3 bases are TGCGCCAGCAGCACGGACGTTCAATCCCACAATGGGCAGTTCTTC. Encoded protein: CASSTDVQSHNGQFF. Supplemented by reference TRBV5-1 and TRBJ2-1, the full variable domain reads KAGVTQTPRYLIKTRGQQVTLSCSPISGHRSVSWYQQTPGQGLQFLFEYFSETQRNKGNFPGRFSGRQFSNSRSEMNVSTLELGDSALYLCASSTDVQSHNGQFFGPGTRLTVL.

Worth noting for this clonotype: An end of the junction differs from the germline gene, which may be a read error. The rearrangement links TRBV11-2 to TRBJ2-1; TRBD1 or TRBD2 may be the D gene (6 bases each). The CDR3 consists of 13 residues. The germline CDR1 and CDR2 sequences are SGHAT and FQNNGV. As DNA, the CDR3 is TGTGCCAGCAGCCCAGACGGGGGCAATGATCAGTTCTTC. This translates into CASSPDGGNDQFF.

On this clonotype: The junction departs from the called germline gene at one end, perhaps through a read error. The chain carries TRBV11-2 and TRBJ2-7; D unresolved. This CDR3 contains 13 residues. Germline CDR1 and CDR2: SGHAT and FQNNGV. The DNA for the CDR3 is TGTGCCAACAGCTCACGGAGTGCATACGAGCTGTATTTC. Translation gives CANSSRSAYELYF. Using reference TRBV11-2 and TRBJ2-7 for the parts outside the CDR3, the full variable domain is EAGVAQSPRYKIIEKRQSVAFWCNPISGHATLYWYQQILGQGPKLLIQFQNNGVVDDSQLPKDRFSAERLKGVDSTLKIQPAKLEDSAVYLCANSSRSAYELYFGPGTRLTVT.

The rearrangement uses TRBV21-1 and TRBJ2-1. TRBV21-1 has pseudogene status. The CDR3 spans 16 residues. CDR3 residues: CVSSKAHPDRPNEQFF. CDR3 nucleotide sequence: TGTGTCAGCAGCAAAGCGCATCCGGACCGGCCAAATGAGCAGTTCTTC.

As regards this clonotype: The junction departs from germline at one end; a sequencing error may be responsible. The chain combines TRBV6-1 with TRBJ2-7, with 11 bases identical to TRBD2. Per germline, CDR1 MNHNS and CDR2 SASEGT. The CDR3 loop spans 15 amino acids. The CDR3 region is CATSEGTSGLYEQYF. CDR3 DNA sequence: TGTGCCACCAGTGAGGGGACTAGCGGTCTATACGAGCAGTACTTC.

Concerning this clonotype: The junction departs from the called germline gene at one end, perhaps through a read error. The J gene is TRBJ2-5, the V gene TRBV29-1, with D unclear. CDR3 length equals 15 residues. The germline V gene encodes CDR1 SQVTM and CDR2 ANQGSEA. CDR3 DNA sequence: TGCACCGTTGAAGCGCACACGGAGCGAGCAGAGACCCAGTACTTC. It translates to CTVEAHTERAETQYF. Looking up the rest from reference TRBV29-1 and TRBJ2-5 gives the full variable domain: SAVISQKPSRDICQRGTSLTIQCQVDSQVTMMFWYRQQPGQSLTLIATANQGSEATYESGFVIDKFPISRPNLTFSTLTVSNMSPEDSSIYLCTVEAHTERAETQYFGPGTRLLVL.

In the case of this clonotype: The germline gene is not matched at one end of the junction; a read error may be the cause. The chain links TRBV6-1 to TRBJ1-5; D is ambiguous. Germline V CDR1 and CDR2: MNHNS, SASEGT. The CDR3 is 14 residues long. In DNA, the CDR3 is TGTTCCAGCAGTGAGGCGAGGGAAAGTGCGCCCCAGCATTTT. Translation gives CSSSEARESAPQHF.

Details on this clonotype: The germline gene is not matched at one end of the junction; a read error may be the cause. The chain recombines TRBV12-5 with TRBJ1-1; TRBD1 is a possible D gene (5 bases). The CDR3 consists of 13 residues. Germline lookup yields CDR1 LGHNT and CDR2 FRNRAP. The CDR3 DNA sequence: TGTACTAGTCACGGGACGGGTTACACTGAAGCTTTCTTT. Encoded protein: CTSHGTGYTEAFF.

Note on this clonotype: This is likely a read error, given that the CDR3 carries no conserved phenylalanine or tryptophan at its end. CDR3 residues: CSTVIVGGLNTEAFL. DNA of the CDR3: TGCAGCACCGTTATTGTAGGGGGCTTGAACACTGAAGCTTTCCTT. The rearrangement uses TRBV29-1 and TRBJ1-1, with TRBD1 identical over 7 bases. The CDR3 covers 15 residues. Germline V CDR1 and CDR2: SQVTM, ANQGSEA. V was clipped by 8 bases and J by 0 bases; unmatched bases: 12.

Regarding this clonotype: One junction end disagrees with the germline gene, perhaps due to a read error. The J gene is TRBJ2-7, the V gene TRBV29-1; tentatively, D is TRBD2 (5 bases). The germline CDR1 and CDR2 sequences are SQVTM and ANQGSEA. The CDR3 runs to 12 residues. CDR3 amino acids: CSVVAVSLERFF. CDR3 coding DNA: TGCAGCGTTGTGGCAGTGTCACTCGAGCGGTTCTTC.

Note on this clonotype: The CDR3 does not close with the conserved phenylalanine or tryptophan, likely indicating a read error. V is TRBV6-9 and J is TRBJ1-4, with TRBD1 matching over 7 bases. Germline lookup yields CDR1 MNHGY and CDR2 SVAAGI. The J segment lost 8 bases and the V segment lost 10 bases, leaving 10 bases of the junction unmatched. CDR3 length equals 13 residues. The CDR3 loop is CATRGQRFEKLFL. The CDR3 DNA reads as TGTGCCACCAGGGGACAGCGATTCGAAAAACTGTTTTTA.

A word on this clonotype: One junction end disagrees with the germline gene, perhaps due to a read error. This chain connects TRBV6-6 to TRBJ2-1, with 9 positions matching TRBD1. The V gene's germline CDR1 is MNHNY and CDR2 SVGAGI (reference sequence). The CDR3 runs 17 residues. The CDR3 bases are TGTGCCATCAGTTACTCGATGGGACAGGGCATACACAATGTGCAGTCCTTC. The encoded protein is CAISYSMGQGIHNVQSF.

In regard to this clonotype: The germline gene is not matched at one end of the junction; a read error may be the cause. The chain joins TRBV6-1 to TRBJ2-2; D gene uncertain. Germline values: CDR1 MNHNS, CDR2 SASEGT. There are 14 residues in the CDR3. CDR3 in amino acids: CASSYGKNTWELFF. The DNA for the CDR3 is TGTGCCAGCAGTTATGGAAAGAACACCTGGGAACTGTTTTTT.

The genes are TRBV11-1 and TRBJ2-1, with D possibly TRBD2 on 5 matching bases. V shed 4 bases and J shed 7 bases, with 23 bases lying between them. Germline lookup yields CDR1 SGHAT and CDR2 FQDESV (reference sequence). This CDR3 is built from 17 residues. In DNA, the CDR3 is TGTGCCAGCAGCTCAATCGGGATGAGCAGGTTGTATAATGAGCAGTTCTTC. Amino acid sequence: CASSSIGMSRLYNEQFF.

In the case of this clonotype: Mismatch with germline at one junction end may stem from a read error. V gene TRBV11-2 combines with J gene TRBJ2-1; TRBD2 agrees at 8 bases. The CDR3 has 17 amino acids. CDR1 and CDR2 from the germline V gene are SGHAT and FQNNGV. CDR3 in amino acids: CANSLDRGGRFNNEHFF. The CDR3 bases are TGTGCCAACAGCTTAGATAGGGGCGGGAGGTTCAACAATGAGCACTTCTTC.

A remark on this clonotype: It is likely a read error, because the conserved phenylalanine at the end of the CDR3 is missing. The CDR3 region is CASSAGTGNPYEQYL. CDR3 bases: TGTGCCAGCAGCGCCGGGACAGGGAACCCCTACGAACAGTACTTA. The chain employs TRBV5-4 and TRBJ2-7; 9 bases align to TRBD1. CDR1 is SGHNT and CDR2 is YYREEE in the germline V gene (reference sequence). The CDR3 covers 15 residues.